This T cell receptor (beta chain) was found in a study of T cells in Graves' hyperthyroidism and ophthalmopathy (dated by TCRdb to about 2019). Study-level background: Peripheral blood was sampled at the time of initial diagnosis, prior to any treatment. TCR V-J signatures able to tell the groups apart were searched for in a discovery cohort of 90 to 100 patients, of whom more than 40 had Graves' ophthalmopathy and 57 had stable Graves' hyperthyroidism. An independent validation cohort of around 19 hyperthyroidism patients and roughly 16 patients who later progressed to ophthalmopathy tested prospective prediction of ophthalmopathy. The 75 to 100 discovery patients were randomly divided into training and test sets at a 7:3 ratio. The study also compared thyroid tissue and blood T-cell repertoires from five or six Graves' hyperthyroidism patients. After sampling, hyperthyroidism patients received methimazole starting at 30 mg daily, and ophthalmopathy patients received high-dose intravenous methylprednisolone. The paper reports TCR Vbeta CDR3 sequencing of 130 to 150 peripheral blood samples: 40 or so ophthalmopathy, fewer than 85 hyperthyroidism and approximately 17 progressor patients. Overall results and qualifications from the work: During validation, the model predicted progression to ophthalmopathy a median of approximately 7 months ahead of onset, with almost 71% sensitivity and more than 72% specificity. Sample size was not statistically predetermined, and blinding of investigators to group allocation was not performed. Most expanded thyroid clonotypes (frequency above 0.001) were also found in blood, which suggests that blood repertoires may mirror thyroid immune responses. Ophthalmopathy was separated from stable hyperthyroidism by a 13 V-J signature model, with roughly 88% sensitivity and approximately 81% specificity obtained in cross-validation and 80%/75% obtained in testing.

The TCR beta CDR3 regions were amplified from RNA transcripts. A first-round RT-PCR of the TCR CDR3 used the HTBI primer set with the Qiagen OneStep RT-PCR kit. A second multiplex PCR round built the libraries, followed by size selection and purification. Paired-end sequencing of the libraries was performed with 100 bp reads on an Illumina HiSeq2000. The authors' pipeline ran thus. SOAPnuke was used to process the raw data, throwing out any read that contained adapters or uncalled bases, had a mean Phred below 15, or lacked an exact constant-primer or identifier match. High-quality paired reads were merged using COPE v1.2.5, and each unique nucleotide sequence was defined as a clonotype. MiTCR v1.1 was used to align the clonotypes against IMGT TRBV, TRBD and TRBJ reference segments. Only V-J combinations with frequency above 0.0001, covering roughly 99% of repertoires, were analysed. A TCS score was defined as the ratio between F50 (clonal expansion) and ExV (chaos), using BLOSUM62-based TCRdist between CDR3 peptides within each V-J. Welch's t-statistics and random forest reduced roughly 540 V-J features to 13, which were used in a naive Bayes classifier (R e1071). TCRdb ran its own pipeline on the public reads, namely fastp trimming at Q25 and MiXCR clone calling, and kept in-frame beta chains. Every entry covers one CDR3 protein and lists the most common genes and DNA from its rows. The authors' filters were not applied to this entry. The sample includes about 400,000 distinct CDR3 sequences, with less than 20% observed a single time. The top ten clonotypes cover about 7.7% of the sample.

With regard to this clonotype: Its antigen has not been determined. No much larger clone exists at a distance of one base, and base qualities are not known.

Stable Graves' hyperthyroidism was defined as no progression to ophthalmopathy during 18 months of follow-up. Hyperthyroidism patients were newly diagnosed, had a disease duration of under 2 months, and were aged 18 to 65 years. Patients with uncontrolled infections, other autoimmune diseases, pregnancy or lactation were excluded. Clinical symptoms, serum thyroxine and TRAb, thyroid ultrasound, and orbital computed tomography formed the basis for the diagnoses. PBMCs were separated from about 10 ml of fresh peripheral blood using Ficoll-Paque density gradient centrifugation. Total RNA was extracted using Trizol reagent, and RNA quality was assessed on an Agilent 2100 Bioanalyzer. Material: blood. The sequence was collected from a woman between 18 and 30 years old with Graves' hyperthyroidism.

CDR3 loop: CASRRGLAGDGHEQFF. The nucleotide sequence reads as follows: TGTGCCAGCAGGAGGGGACTAGCGGGAGACGGCCATGAGCAGTTCTTC. The chain was built from TRBV2 and TRBJ2-1; a stretch of 14 junction bases matches TRBD2. The CDR3 runs 16 amino acids, cysteine and phenylalanine included. Just the 48-base CDR3 DNA is kept, in frame starting at base 1. According to the germline V gene, CDR1 reads SNHLY and CDR2 reads FYNNEI. V loses 6 bases at its end and J loses 8 bases; junction bases beyond the gene matches: 9.